This T cell receptor (beta chain) was captured in a study of beta chain features in type 1 diabetes. The CDR3 has 13 amino acids. V lost 8 bases to trimming and J lost 7 bases; unmatched junction nucleotides: 10. CDR1 MDHEN and CDR2 SYDVKM come from the germline V gene. Isolated RNA was reverse transcribed in full, so expressed TCRB transcripts were sequenced. Method: immunoSEQ multiplex PCR; TCRdb's copy keeps in-frame clones and lacks some. The sample holds over 350,000 clones, over 13% seen once. The chain has TRBV28 and TRBJ1-2; 7 bases are shared with TRBD1. Sequencing was done on a sample of naive CD4+ T cells from blood. The receptor was derived from a woman between 18 and 30 years old in good health. This CDR3 is CASETGRSRGYTF. In DNA, the CDR3 is TGTGCCAGCGAGACAGGGCGATCCCGTGGCTACACCTTC.